Shown below are 5 T cell receptor beta chains from a single sample sequenced in a study of cytomegalovirus exposure and HLA in healthy donors. The PCR made use of 60 Vbeta and 13 Jbeta primers. The repertoire was sequenced with immunoSEQ multiplex PCR; TCRdb's copy has only in-frame clones and lacks some. The sample includes around 200,000 clones, roughly four fifths seen only once; the top ten take approximately 3.1%. Input material: PBMCs. These receptors originate from a woman aged 25 to 45 in good health and CMV-seropositive.

This chain connects TRBV7-2 to TRBJ2-1; possibly TRBD2 for D (5 bases). Trimming pared 5 bases from V and 7 bases from J, leaving 9 bases between. CDR1 is SGHTA and CDR2 is FQGNSA in the germline V gene. This CDR3 region has 12 residues. CDR3 DNA: TGTGCCAGCAGCGTTTCGGGGAATGAGCAGTTCTTC. Residues: CASSVSGNEQFF.

The chain recombines TRBV18 with TRBJ2-7, with D possibly being TRBD1 (6 bases). Germline CDR1 and CDR2: KGHSH and LQKENI. The CDR3 runs to 13 residues. V was trimmed by 3 bases and J by 5 bases, leaving 11 bases between them. CDR3 loop: CASSPLPGDEQYF. The CDR3, as DNA: TGTGCCAGCTCACCTCTACCAGGGGACGAGCAGTACTTC.

The chain is built from TRBV7-9 and TRBJ2-7, with D possibly matching TRBD2 (7 bases). V dropped 5 bases and J dropped 6 bases, with 20 bases sitting between them. The CDR3 runs to 15 residues. The V gene's germline CDR1 is SEHNR and CDR2 FQNEAQ (reference sequence). CDR3 region: CASSPQGTNYGEQYF. CDR3 sequence (DNA): TGTGCCAGCAGCCCCCAGGGGACTAATTACGGCGAGCAGTACTTC.

The J gene is TRBJ2-5, the V gene TRBV5-4, with 7 bases identical to TRBD1. CDR1 is SGHNT, CDR2 YYREEE, per germline (reference sequence). The CDR3 has 12 residues. Unmatched junction bases numbered 10, after V lost 4 bases and J lost 13 bases. The CDR3 here is CASSADMGQWYF. The CDR3 nucleotides are TGTGCCAGCAGCGCAGACATGGGACAGTGGTACTTC.

This clone was recorded a few times. The chain uses TRBV29-1 and TRBJ2-3; D gene ambiguous. The CDR3 sequence is 13 residues long. In germline, CDR1 is SQVTM, CDR2 ANQGSEA. Trimming took 2 bases from V and 2 from J, leaving 8 bases between them. CDR3 sequence reads: CSVEKPDTDTQYF. Written as DNA, the CDR3 is TGCAGCGTTGAAAAACCAGACACAGATACGCAGTATTTT.